The entry below describes one T cell receptor beta chain. This entry belongs to a study of cytomegalovirus exposure and HLA in healthy donors. Primers for the PCR totalled 60 Vbeta and 13 Jbeta. TCRdb's table, derived via immunoSEQ multiplex PCR, lists solely in-frame clones and lacks some. Found here are around 200,000 clones, roughly four fifths of them singletons; the top ten hold 1.6%. Unmatched junction bases numbered 5, after V lost 3 bases and J lost 3 bases. Germline V CDR1 and CDR2: SGHRS, YFSETQ. The CDR3 length is 15 residues. This clonotype originated in a man over 45 in good health and CMV-seronegative. The sample was PBMCs. V gene TRBV5-1 combines with J gene TRBJ1-4, with TRBD1 matching 7 bases. The CDR3 sequence: CASSSTGISNEKLFF. CDR3 in DNA: TGCGCCAGCAGCTCGACAGGGATATCTAATGAAAAACTGTTTTTT.